The 11 T cell receptor beta chains below were found in one sample sequenced in a study of human T cells and chemical hapten exposure. Stated time point: patch test 1, 2 weeks after DPC sensitization. Treatment specified: therapeutic diphenylcyclopropenone sensitization with weekly scalp DPC. Total RNA extraction was carried out from unfractionated whole blood. TCRdb used MiXCR to reprocess the RACE reads, holding one entry per CDR3 protein. In the table there are over 35,000 distinct CDR3 sequences, about 4% of which are singletons. Source: whole blood, taken in connection with sensitization to the hapten diphenylcyclopropenone (DPC). Every receptor here comes from a man aged 50-59 years with alopecia areata. Some clones in this sample may be carry-over from other donors' samples.

This clonotype was seen at least ten times. This chain connects TRBV20-1 to TRBJ1-2; D is unclear. The CDR3 runs 13 residues. Trimming removed 4 bases at V and 4 bases at J, with 13 bases between. Germline V gives CDR1 DFQATT, CDR2 SNEGSKA (reference sequence). The CDR3 loop reads CSATPSQSYGYTF. The CDR3 DNA is TGCAGTGCTACCCCCTCACAGAGCTATGGCTACACCTTC.

As for this clonotype: This may be a read error, as it is one base from a much larger clone. The J gene is TRBJ2-7, the V gene TRBV27; TRBD1 aligns across 11 bases. The germline V gene encodes CDR1 MNHEY and CDR2 SMNVEV (reference sequence). This CDR3 has 13 amino acids. CDR3 nucleotides: TGTGCCAGCAGTAGGACAGGGGGCTACGATCAGTACTTC. Protein sequence: CASSRTGGYDQYF.

This clonotype has at least ten counts. This chain uses TRBV20-1 with TRBJ2-3; no clear D gene. This CDR3 is 15 amino acids long. The V gene lost 5 bases and the J gene lost 0 bases, with 15 bases spanning the gap. Germline V gene sequence: CDR1 DFQATT, CDR2 SNEGSKA (reference sequence). The CDR3 region is CSAGSFGISTDTQYF. The CDR3 DNA sequence: TGCAGTGCTGGTTCGTTCGGAATAAGCACAGATACGCAGTATTTT.

The rearrangement uses TRBV6-5 and TRBJ1-2; no reliable D call. Deletions cut 2 bases from V and 4 bases from J, with 14 bases between. The CDR3 is made up of 15 amino acids. Germline assignment: CDR1 MNHEY and CDR2 SVGAGI. The CDR3 nucleotides are TGTGCCAGCAGTTACCTGCAGGCGGTGGGCTATGGCTACACCTTC. Protein product: CASSYLQAVGYGYTF.

This clonotype showed up just a few times. V usage is TRBV12-3 or TRBV12-4 and J usage is TRBJ1-1; D remains ambiguous. The length of the CDR3 is 14 residues. V was trimmed by 0 bases and J by 7 bases, leaving 12 bases between them. CDR3 DNA: TGTGCCAGCAGTTTAGCTTTACAAGTAAGTGAAGCTTTCTTT. Translated: CASSLALQVSEAFF.

This clonotype was detected many times. The rearrangement links TRBV29-1 to TRBJ2-7; D unresolved. This CDR3 is built from 13 residues. Trimming took off 4 bases at V and 1 base at J, with 11 bases between the two ends. Germline V gives CDR1 SQVTM, CDR2 ANQGSEA. The CDR3 spells CSVVFRQSYEQYF. As DNA, the CDR3 is TGCAGCGTTGTATTCCGGCAGTCCTACGAGCAGTACTTC.

This clonotype was counted ten times or more. The genes are TRBV6-6 and TRBJ1-3; D gene unclear. The CDR3 runs to 15 residues. CDR1 is MNHNY, CDR2 SVGAGI, per germline (reference sequence). The V end was cut by 2 bases, the J end by 3 bases, with 11 bases between. The CDR3 sequence is CASSYGELSGNTIYF. Here the CDR3 DNA reads TGTGCCAGCAGTTACGGGGAATTAAGTGGAAACACCATATATTTT.

This clonotype was counted a few times. V usage is TRBV20-1 and J usage is TRBJ1-5; no reliable D call. Germline V gene sequence: CDR1 DFQATT, CDR2 SNEGSKA (reference sequence). This CDR3 region has 13 residues. Trimming cost V 4 bases and J 0 bases, with 7 bases left between them. CDR3 in amino acids: CSAISDSNQPQHF. The CDR3 DNA is TGCAGTGCTATCAGCGATAGCAATCAGCCCCAGCATTTT.

This clonotype has a count of ten or more. The chain recombines TRBV29-1 with TRBJ2-7, with D perhaps TRBD2 (6 bases). There are 13 residues in the CDR3. V was cut by 4 bases and J by 3 bases, with 13 bases left in between. Germline V lookup: CDR1 SQVTM, CDR2 ANQGSEA. The CDR3 sequence: CSVVPSGVYEQYF. CDR3 sequence (DNA): TGCAGCGTTGTTCCGTCGGGGGTCTACGAGCAGTACTTC.

This clonotype has a count of ten or more. This chain uses TRBV29-1 with TRBJ1-2; D may be TRBD1 (5 bases). The V gene's germline CDR1 is SQVTM and CDR2 ANQGSEA. This CDR3 spans 15 amino acids. Trimming stripped 6 bases from V and 4 bases from J, with 21 bases between. CDR3: CSVPLPGTVVYGYTF. The CDR3 bases are TGCAGCGTCCCTCTCCCGGGGACGGTAGTCTATGGCTACACCTTC.

Many counts were recorded for this clonotype. This chain connects TRBV7-2 to TRBJ2-7; 9 nucleotides match TRBD1. J gave up 0 bases and V 1 base, and 10 bases lay outside the gene matches. Germline CDR1 SGHTA, CDR2 FQGNSA. The CDR3 extends over 18 amino acids. The CDR3 coding sequence is TGTGCCAGCAGCTTAGACAGGGGGCGCGTGATCGGCTCCTACGAGCAGTACTTC. Its translation: CASSLDRGRVIGSYEQYF.